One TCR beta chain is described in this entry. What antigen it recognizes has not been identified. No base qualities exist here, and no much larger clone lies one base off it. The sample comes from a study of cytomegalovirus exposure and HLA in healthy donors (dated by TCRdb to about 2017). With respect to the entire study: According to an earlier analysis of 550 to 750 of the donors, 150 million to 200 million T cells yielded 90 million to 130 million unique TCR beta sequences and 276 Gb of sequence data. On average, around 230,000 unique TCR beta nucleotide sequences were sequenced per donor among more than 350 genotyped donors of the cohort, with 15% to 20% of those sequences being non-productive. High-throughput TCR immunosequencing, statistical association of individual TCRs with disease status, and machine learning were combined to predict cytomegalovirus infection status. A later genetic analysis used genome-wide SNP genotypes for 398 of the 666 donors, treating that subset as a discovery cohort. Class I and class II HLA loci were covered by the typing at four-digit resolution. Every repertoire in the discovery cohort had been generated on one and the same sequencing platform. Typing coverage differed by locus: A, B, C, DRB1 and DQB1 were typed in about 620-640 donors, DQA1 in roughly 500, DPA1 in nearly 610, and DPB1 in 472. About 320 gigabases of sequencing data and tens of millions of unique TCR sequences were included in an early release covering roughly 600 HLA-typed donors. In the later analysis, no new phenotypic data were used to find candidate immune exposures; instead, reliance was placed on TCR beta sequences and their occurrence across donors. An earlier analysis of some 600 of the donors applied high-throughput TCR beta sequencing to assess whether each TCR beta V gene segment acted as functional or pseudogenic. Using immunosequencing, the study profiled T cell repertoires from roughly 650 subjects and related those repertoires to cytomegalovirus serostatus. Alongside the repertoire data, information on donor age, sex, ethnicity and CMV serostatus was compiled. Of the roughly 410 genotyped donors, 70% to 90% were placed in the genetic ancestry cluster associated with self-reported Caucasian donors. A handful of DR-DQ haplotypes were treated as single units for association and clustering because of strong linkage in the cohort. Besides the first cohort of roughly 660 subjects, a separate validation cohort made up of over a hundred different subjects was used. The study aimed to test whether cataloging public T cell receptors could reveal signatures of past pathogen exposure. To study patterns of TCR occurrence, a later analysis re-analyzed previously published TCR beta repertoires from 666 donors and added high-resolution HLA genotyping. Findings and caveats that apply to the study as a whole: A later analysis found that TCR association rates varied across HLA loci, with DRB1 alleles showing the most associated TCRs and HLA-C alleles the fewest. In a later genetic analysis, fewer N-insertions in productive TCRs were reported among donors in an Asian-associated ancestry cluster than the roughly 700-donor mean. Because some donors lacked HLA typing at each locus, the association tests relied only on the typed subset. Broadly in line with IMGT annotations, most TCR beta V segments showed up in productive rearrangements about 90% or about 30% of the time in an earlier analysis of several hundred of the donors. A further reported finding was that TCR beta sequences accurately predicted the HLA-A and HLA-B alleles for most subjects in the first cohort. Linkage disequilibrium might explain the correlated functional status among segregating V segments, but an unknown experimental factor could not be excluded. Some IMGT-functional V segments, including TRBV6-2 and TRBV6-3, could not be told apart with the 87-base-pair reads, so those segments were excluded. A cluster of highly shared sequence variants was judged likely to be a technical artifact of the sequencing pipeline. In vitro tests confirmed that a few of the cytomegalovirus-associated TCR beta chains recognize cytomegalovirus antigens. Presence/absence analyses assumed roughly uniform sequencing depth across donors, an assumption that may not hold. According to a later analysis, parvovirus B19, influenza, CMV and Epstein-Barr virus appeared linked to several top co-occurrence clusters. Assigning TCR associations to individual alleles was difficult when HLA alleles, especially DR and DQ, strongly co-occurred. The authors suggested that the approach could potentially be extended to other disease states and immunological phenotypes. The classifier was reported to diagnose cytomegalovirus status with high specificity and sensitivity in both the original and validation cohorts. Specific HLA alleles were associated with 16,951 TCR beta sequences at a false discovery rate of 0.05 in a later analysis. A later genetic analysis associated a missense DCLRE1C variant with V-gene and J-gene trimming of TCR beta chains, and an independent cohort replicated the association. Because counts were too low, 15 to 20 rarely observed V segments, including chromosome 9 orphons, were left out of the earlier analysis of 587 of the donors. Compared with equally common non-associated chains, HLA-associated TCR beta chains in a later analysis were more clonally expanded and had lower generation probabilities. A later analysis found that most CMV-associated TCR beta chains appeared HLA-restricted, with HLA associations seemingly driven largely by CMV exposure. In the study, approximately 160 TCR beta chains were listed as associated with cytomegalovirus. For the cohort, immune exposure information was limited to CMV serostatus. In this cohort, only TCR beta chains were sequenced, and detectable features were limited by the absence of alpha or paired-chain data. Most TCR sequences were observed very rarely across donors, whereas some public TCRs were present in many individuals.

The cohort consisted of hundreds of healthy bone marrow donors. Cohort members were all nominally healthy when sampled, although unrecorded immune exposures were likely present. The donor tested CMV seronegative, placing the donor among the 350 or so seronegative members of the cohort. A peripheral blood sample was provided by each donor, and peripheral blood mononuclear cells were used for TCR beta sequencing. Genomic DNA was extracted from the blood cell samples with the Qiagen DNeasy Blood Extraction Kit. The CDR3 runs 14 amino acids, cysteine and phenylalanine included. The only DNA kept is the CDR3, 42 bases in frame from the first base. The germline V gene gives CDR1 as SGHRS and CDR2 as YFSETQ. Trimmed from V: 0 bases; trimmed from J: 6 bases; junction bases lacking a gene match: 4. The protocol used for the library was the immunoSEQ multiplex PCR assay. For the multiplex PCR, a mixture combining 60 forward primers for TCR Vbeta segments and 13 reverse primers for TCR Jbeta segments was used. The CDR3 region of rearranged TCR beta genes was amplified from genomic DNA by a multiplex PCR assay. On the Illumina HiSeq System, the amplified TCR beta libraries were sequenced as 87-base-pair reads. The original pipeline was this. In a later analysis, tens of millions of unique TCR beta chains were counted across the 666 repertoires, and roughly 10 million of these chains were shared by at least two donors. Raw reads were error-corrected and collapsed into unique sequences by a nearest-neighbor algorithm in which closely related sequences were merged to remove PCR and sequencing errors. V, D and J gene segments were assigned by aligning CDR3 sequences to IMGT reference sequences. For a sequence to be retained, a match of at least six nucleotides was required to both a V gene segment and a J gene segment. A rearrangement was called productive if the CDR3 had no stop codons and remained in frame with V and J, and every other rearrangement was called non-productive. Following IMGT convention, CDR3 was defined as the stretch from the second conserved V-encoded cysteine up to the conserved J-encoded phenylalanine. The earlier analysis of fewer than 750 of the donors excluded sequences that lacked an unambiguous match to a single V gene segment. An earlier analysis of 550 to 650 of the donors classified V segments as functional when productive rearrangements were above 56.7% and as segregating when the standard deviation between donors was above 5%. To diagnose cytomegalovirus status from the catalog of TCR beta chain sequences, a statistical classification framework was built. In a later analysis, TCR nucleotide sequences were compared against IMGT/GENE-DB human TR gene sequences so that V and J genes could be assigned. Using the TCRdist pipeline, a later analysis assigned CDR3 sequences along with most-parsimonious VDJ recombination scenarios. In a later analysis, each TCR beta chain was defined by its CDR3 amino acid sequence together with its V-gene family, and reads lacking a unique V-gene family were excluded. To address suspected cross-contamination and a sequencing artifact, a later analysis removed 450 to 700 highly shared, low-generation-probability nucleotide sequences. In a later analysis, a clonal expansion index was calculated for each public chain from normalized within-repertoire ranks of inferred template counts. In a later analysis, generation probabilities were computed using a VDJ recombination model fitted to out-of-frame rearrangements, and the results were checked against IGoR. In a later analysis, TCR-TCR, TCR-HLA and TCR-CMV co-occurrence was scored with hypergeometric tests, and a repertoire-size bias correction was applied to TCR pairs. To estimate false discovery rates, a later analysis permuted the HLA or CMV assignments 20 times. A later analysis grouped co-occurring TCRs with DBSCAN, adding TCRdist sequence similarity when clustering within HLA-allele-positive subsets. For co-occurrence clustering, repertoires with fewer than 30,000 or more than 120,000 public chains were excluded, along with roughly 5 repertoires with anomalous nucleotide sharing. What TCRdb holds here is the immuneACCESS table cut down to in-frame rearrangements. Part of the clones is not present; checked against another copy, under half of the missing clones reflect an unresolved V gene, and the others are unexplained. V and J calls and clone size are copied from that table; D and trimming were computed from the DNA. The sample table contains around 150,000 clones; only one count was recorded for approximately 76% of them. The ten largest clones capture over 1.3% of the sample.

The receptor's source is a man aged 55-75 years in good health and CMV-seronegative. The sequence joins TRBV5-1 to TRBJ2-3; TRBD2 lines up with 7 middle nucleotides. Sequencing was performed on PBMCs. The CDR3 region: CASSLEGRVDTQYF. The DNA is TGCGCCAGCAGCTTGGAGGGGAGGGTCGATACGCAGTATTTT.